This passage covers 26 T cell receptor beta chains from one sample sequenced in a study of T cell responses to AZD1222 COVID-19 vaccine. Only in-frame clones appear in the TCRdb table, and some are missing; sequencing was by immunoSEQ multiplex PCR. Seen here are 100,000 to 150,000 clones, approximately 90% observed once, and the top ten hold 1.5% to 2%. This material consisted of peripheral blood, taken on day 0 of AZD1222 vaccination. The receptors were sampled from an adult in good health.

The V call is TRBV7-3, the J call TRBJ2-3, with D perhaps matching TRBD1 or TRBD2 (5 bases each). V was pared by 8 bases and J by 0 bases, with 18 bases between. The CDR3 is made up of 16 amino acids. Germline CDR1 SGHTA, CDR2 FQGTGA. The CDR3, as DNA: TGTGCCAGCGGAAACCGGCGTGGGGGAAGCACAGATACGCAGTATTTT. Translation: CASGNRRGGSTDTQYF.

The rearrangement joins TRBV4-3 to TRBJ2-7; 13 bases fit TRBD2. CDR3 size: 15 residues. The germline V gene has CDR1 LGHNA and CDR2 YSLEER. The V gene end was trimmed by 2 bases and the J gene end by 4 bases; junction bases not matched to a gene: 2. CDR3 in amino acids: CASSQSLAGGYEQYF. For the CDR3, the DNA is TGCGCCAGCAGCCAATCACTAGCGGGGGGGTACGAGCAGTACTTC.

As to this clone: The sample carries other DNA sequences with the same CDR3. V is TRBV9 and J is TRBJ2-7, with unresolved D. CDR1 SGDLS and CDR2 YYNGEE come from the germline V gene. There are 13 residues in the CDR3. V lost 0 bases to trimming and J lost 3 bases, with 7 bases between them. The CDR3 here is CASSVVGSYEQYF. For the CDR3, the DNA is TGTGCCAGCAGCGTAGTTGGTAGCTACGAGCAGTACTTC.

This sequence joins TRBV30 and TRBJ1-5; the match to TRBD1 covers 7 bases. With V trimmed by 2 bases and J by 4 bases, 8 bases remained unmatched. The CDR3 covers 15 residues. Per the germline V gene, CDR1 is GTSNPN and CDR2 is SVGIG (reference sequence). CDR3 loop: CAWSPPGQLNQPQHF. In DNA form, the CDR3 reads TGTGCCTGGAGTCCTCCGGGACAGCTAAATCAGCCCCAGCATTTT.

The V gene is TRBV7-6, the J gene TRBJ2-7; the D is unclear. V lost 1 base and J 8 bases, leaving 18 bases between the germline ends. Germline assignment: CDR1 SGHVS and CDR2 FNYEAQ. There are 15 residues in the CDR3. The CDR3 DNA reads TGTGCCAGCAGCTTAGACGGGCAGAGCTTTATCCAGCAGTACTTC. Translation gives CASSLDGQSFIQQYF.

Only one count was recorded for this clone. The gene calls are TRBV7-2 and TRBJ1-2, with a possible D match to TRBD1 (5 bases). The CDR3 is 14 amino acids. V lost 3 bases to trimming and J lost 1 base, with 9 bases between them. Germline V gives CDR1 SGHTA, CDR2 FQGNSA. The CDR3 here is CASSFQGHNYGYTF. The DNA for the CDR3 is TGTGCCAGCAGCTTTCAGGGTCATAACTATGGCTACACCTTC.

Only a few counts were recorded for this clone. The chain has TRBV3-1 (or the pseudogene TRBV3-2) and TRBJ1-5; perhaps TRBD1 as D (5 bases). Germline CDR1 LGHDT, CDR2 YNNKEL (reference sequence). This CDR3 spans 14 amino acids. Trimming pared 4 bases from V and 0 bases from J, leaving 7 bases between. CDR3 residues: CASSLGTSNQPQHF. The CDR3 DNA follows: TGTGCCAGCAGCCTCGGGACTAGCAATCAGCCCCAGCATTTT.

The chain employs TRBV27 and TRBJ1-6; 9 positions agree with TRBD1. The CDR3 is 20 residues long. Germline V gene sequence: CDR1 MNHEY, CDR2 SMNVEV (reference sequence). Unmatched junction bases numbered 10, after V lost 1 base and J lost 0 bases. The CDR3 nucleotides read TGTGCCAGCAGTTTATTCCCCCTGGGGACAGGGAGCTCCTATAATTCACCCCTCCACTTT. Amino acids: CASSLFPLGTGSSYNSPLHF.

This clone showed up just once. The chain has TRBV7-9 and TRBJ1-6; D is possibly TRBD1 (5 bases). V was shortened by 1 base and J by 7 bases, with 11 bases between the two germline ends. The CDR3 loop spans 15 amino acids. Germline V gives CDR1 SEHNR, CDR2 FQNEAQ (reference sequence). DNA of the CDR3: TGTGCCAGCAGCTTAGAACAGGCCAGGAATTCACCCCTCCACTTT. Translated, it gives CASSLEQARNSPLHF.

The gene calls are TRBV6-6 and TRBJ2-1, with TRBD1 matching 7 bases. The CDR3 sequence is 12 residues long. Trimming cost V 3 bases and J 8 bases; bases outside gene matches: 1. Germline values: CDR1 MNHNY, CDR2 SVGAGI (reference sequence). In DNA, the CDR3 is TGTGCCAGCAGTTATAGGGGGCATGAGCAGTTCTTC. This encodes CASSYRGHEQFF.

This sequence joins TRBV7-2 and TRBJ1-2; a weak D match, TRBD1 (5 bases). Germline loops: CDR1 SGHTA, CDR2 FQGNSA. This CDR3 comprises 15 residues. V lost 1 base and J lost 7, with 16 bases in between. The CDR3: CASSLDGALRRGYTF. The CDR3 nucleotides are TGTGCCAGCAGCTTAGACGGGGCCCTCCGGCGTGGCTACACCTTC.

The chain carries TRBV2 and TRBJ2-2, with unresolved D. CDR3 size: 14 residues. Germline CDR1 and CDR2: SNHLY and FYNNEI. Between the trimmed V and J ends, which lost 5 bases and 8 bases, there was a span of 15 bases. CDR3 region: CASSLYVSGGELFF. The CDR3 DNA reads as TGTGCCAGCAGTCTTTACGTCTCAGGAGGGGAGCTGTTTTTT. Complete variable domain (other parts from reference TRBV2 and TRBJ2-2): EPEVTQTPSHQVTQMGQEVILRCVPISNHLYFYWYRQILGQKVEFLVSFYNNEISEKSEIFDDQFSVERPDGSNFTLKIRSTKLEDSAMYFCASSLYVSGGELFFGEGSRLTVL.

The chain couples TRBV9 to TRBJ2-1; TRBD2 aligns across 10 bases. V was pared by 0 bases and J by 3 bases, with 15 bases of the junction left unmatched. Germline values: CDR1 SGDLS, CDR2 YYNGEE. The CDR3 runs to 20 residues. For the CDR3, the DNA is TGTGCCAGCAGCGTAGGAAGGGCTAGCGGGAGAACAGTCAACTACAATGAGCAGTTCTTC. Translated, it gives CASSVGRASGRTVNYNEQFF.

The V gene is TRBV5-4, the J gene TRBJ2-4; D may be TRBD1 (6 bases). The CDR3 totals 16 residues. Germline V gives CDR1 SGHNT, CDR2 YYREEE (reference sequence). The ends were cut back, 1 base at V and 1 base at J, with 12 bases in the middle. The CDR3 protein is CASSLSPQGAKNIQYF. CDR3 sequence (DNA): TGTGCCAGCAGCTTGTCTCCTCAGGGGGCCAAAAACATTCAGTACTTC.

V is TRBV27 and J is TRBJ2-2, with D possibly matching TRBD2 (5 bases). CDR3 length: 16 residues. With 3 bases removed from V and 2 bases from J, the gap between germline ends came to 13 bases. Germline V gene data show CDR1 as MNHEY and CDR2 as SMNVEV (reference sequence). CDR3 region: CASSFQGLYNTGELFF. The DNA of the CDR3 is TGTGCCAGCAGTTTTCAAGGACTTTATAACACCGGGGAGCTGTTTTTT.

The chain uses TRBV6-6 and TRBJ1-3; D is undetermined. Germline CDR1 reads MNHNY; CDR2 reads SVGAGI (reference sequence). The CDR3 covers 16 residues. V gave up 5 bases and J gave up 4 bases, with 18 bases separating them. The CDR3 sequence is CASSPPPNPSGNTIYF. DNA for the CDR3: TGTGCCAGCAGTCCCCCGCCCAATCCATCCGGAAACACCATATATTTT.

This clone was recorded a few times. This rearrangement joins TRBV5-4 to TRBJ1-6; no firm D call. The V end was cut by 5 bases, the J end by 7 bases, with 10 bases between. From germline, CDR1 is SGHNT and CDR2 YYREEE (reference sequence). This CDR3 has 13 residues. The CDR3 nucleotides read TGTGCCAGCAGTGGCCAGGACAATTCACCCCTCCACTTT. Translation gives CASSGQDNSPLHF.

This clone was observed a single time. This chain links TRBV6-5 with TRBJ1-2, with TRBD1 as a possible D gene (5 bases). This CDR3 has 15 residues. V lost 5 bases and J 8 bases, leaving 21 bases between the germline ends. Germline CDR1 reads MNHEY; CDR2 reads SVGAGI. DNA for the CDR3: TGTGCCAGCAGTCCGTTGGGGGATCTCTACCAGGGCTACACCTTC. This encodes CASSPLGDLYQGYTF.

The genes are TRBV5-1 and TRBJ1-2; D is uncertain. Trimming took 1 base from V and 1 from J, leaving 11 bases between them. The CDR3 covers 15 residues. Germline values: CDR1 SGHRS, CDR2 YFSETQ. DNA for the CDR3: TGCGCCAGCAGCTTGAGGATAGCGATTAACTATGGCTACACCTTC. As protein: CASSLRIAINYGYTF. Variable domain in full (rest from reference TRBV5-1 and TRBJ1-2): KAGVTQTPRYLIKTRGQQVTLSCSPISGHRSVSWYQQTPGQGLQFLFEYFSETQRNKGNFPGRFSGRQFSNSRSEMNVSTLELGDSALYLCASSLRIAINYGYTFGSGTRLTVV.

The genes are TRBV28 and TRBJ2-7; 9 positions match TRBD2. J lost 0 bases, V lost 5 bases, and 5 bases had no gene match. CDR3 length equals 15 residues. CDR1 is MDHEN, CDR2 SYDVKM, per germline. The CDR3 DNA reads TGTGCCAGCAGTCCAAGCGGGAGGACCTCCTACGAGCAGTACTTC. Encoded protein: CASSPSGRTSYEQYF.

The chain's CDR3 is CASSRLNSPLHF. CDR3 sequence (DNA): TGTGCCAGCAGCCGACTGAATTCACCCCTCCACTTT. The rearrangement links TRBV7-9 to TRBJ1-6; no definite D call. Germline CDR1 is SEHNR and CDR2 is FQNEAQ (reference sequence). V gave up 5 bases and J gave up 7 bases, with 6 bases separating them. The CDR3 is 12 residues long. Variable domain in full (rest from reference TRBV7-9 and TRBJ1-6): DTGVSQNPRHKITKRGQNVTFRCDPISEHNRLYWYRQTLGQGPEFLTYFQNEAQLEKSRLLSDRFSAERPKGSFSTLEIQRTEQGDSAMYLCASSRLNSPLHFGNGTRLTVT.

DNA of the CDR3: TGTGCCAGCAGCCAAGAAGGGAGAGGCTACACCTTC. It yields the protein CASSQEGRGYTF. The V call is TRBV3-1 (or the pseudogene TRBV3-2), the J call TRBJ1-2; D is undetermined. Germline V lookup: CDR1 LGHDT, CDR2 YNNKEL (reference sequence). Trimming stripped 0 bases from V and 8 bases from J, with 7 bases between. This CDR3 region has 12 residues.

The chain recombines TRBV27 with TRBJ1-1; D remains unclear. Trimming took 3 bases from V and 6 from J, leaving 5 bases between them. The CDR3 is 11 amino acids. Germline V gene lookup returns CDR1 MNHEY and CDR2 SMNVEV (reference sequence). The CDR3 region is CASSLVSEAFF. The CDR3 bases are TGTGCCAGCAGTTTGGTATCTGAAGCTTTCTTT.

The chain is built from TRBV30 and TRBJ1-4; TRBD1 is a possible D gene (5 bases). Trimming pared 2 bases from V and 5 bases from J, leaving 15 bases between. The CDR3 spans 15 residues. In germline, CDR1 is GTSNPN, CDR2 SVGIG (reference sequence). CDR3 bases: TGTGCCTGGAGTCCAACTCGACAGTTCAATGAAAAACTGTTTTTT. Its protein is CAWSPTRQFNEKLFF. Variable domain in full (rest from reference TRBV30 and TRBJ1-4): SQTIHQWPATLVQPVGSPLSLECTVEGTSNPNLYWYRQAAGRGLQLLFYSVGIGQISSEVPQNLSASRPQDRQFILSSKKLLLSDSGFYLCAWSPTRQFNEKLFFGSGTQLSVL.

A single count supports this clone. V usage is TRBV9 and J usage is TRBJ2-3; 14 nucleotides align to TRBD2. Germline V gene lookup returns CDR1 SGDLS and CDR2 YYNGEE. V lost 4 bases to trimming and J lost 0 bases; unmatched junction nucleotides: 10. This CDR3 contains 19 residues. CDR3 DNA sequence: TGTGCCAGCAGCCCGGAGGGGACTAGCGGGAGTTCGAGCACAGATACGCAGTATTTT. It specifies CASSPEGTSGSSSTDTQYF.

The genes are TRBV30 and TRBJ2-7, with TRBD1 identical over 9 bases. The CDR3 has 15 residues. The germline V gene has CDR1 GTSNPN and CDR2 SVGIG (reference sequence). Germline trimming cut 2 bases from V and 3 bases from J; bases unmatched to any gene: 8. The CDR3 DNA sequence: TGTGCCTGGAGTACCAGGACAGGGGTAAACTACGAGCAGTACTTC. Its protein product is CAWSTRTGVNYEQYF.